The clone carrying this T cell receptor beta chain was counted a single time. Antigen: not known. This specimen comes from a study of radiation and T cells in renal cell carcinoma. The study's findings and limits: From baseline, blood top tumor clonotypes peaked at 2 weeks post-radiation. No pretreatment tumor biopsies were available for baseline clonotypes.

Time point: blood 2 weeks post-SBRT. Noted treatment: 15 Gy SBRT to primary tumor, nephrectomy 4 weeks later. The patient's renal cell carcinoma had clear cell pathology. Profiling relied on immunoSEQ multiplex PCR, and the TCRdb table lists in-frame clones only, not all of them. The sample yields more than 75,000 clones, 80% to 90% seen once. This material consisted of blood, taken from a patient whose treatment included radiotherapy and nephrectomy. This clonotype was sampled from a woman aged 50 to 65 with renal cell carcinoma.

CDR3 in DNA: TGCGCCAGCAGCTCGGGACAGGGGTGGGAAGATACGCAGTATTTT. Protein: CASSSGQGWEDTQYF. The chain uses TRBV5-1 and TRBJ2-3; the match to TRBD1 covers 10 bases. Germline CDR1 SGHRS, CDR2 YFSETQ. The CDR3 is 15 amino acids. J gave up 5 bases and V 3 bases, and 6 bases lay outside the gene matches.